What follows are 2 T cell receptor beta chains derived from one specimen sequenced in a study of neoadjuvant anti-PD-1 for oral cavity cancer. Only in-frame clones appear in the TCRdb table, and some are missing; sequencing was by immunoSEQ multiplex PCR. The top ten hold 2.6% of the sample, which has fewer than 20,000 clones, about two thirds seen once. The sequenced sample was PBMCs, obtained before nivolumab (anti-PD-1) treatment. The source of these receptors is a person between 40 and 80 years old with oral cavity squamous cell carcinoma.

The CDR3 is CASSQLAGAVGEQYF. The CDR3 nucleotides are TGTGCCAGCAGCCAACTGGCAGGGGCCGTGGGGGAGCAGTACTTC. The chain has TRBV14 and TRBJ2-7; D is possibly TRBD1 (6 bases). The CDR3 is made up of 15 amino acids. Germline assignment: CDR1 SGHDN and CDR2 FVKESK. Trimming stripped 2 bases from V and 7 bases from J, with 18 bases between.

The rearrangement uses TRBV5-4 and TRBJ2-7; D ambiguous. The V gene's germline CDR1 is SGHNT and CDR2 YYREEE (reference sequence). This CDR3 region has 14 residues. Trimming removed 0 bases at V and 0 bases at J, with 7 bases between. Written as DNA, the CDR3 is TGTGCCAGCAGCTTGGGGCGCAGCTCCTACGAGCAGTACTTC. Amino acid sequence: CASSLGRSSYEQYF.